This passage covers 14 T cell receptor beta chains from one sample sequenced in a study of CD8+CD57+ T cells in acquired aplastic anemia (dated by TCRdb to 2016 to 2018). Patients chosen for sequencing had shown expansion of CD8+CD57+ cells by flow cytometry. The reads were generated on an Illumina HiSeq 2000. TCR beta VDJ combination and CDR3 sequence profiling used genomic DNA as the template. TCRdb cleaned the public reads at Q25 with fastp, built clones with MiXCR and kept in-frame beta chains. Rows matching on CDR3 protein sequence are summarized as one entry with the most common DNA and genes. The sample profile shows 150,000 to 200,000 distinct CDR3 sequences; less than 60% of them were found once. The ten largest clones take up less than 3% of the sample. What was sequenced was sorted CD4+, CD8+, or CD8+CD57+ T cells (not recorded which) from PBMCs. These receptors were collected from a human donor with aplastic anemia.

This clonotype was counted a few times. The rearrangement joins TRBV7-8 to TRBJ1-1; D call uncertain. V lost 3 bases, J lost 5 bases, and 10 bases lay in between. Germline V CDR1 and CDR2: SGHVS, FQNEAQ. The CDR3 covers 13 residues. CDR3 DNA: TGTGCCAGCAGCTTTGCGGGAAGGACTGAAGCTTTCTTT. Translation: CASSFAGRTEAFF.

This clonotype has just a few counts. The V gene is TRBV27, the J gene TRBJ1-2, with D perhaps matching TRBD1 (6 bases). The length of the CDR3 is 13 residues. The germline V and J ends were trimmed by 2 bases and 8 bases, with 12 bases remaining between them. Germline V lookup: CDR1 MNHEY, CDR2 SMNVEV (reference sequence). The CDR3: CASSLLQGGGYTF. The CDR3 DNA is TGTGCCAGCAGTTTACTACAGGGCGGAGGCTACACCTTC.

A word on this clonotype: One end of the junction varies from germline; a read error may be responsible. CDR3 region: CASSQPGTGLYNEQFF. The CDR3 region has the DNA TGTGCCAGCAGTCAACCCGGGACAGGGTTATACAATGAGCAGTTCTTC. The rearrangement joins TRBV24-1 to TRBJ2-1; 9 bases are shared with TRBD1. Germline CDR1 is KGHDR and CDR2 is SFDVKD. This CDR3 contains 16 residues.

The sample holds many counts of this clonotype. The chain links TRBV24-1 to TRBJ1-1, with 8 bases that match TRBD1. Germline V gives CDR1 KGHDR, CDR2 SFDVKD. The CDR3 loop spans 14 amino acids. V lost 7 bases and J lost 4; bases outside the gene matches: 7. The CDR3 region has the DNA TGTGCCACCAGAGGACAGGGCGGTGTCACTGAAGCTTTCTTT. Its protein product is CATRGQGGVTEAFF.

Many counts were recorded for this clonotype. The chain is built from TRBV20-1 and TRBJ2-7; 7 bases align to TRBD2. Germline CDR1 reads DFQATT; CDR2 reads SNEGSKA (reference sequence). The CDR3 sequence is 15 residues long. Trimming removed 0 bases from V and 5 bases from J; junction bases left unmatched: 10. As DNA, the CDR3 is TGCAGTGCTAGAGATGGGAGGGCAGGAGTCCACGAGCAGTACTTC. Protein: CSARDGRAGVHEQYF.

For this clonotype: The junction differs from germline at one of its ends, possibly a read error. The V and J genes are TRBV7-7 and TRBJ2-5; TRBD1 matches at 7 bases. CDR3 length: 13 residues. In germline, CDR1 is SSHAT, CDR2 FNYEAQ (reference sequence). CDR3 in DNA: TGTGCTAGCAGAGCTACAGGGGAAGAGACCCAGTACTTC. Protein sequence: CASRATGEETQYF.

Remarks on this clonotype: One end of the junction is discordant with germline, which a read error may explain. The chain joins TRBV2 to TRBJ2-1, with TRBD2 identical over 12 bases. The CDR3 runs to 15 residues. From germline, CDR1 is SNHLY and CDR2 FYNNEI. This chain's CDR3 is CASRGLAGTYNEQIF. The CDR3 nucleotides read TGTGCCAGCAGGGGACTAGCGGGTACCTACAATGAGCAGATCTTC.

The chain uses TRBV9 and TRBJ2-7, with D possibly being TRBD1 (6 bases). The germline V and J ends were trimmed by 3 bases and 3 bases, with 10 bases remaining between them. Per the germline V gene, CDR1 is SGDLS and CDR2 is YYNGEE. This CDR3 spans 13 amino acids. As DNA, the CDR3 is TGTGCCAGCAGCGCGACAGGAAACTACGAGCAGTACTTC. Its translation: CASSATGNYEQYF.

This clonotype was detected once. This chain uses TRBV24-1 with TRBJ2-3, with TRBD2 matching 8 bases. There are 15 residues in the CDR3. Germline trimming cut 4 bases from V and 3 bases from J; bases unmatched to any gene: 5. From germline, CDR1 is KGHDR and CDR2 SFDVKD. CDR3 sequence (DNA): TGTGCCACCAGTGACAAACGACTAGCGACAGATACGCAGTATTTT. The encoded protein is CATSDKRLATDTQYF.

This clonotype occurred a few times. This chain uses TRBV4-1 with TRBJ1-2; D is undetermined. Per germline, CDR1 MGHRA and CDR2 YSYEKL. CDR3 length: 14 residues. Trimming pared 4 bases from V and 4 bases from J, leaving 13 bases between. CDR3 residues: CASSPSRGTYGYTF. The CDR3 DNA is TGCGCCAGCAGCCCCTCACGAGGCACCTATGGCTACACCTTC.

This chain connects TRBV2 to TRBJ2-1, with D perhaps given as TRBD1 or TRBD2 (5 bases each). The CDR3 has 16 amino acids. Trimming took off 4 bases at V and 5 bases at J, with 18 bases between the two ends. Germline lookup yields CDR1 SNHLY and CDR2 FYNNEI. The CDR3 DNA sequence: TGTGCCAGCAGTGCCGCCGGGGCCCTTCTCGACAATGAGCAGTTCTTC. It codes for CASSAAGALLDNEQFF.

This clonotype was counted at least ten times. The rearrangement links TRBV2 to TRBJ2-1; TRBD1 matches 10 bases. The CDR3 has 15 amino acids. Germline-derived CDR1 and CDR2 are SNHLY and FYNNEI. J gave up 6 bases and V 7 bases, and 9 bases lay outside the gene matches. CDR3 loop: CASTSGTGAFNEQFF. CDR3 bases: TGTGCCAGCACCTCCGGGACAGGGGCATTCAATGAGCAGTTCTTC.

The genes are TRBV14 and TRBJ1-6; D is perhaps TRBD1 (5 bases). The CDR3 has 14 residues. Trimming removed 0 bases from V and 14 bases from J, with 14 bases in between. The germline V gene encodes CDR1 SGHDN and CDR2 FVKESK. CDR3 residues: CASSQDRVFGTLHF. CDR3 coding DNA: TGTGCCAGCAGCCAAGACAGGGTGTTCGGAACCCTCCACTTT. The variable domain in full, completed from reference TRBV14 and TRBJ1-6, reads EAGVTQFPSHSVIEKGQTVTLRCDPISGHDNLYWYRRVMGKEIKFLLHFVKESKQDESGMPNNRFLAERTGGTYSTLKVQPAELEDSGVYFCASSQDRVFGTLHFGNGTRLTVT.

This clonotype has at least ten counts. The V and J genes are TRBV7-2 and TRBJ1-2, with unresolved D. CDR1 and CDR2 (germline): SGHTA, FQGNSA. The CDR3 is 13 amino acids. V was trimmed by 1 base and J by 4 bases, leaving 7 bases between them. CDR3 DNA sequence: TGTGCCAGCAGCTTAGGGGCAGTCTATGGCTACACCTTC. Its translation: CASSLGAVYGYTF.